Reported below is one T cell receptor beta chain. Its antigen is undetermined. Trimming took 5 bases from V and 3 from J, leaving 20 bases between them. The CDR3 runs 15 residues. Per the germline V gene, CDR1 is DFQATT and CDR2 is SNEGSKA (reference sequence). The data were taken from a study of breast tumors, draining lymph nodes, adjacent tissues. General study findings and limits: Tumor repertoires ranked between lymph nodes and nontumor tissue in diversity, with V and J gene preferences.

TCRdb passed the multiplex PCR reads through MiXCR, listing each CDR3 protein once. The table lists 190,000 or so distinct CDR3 sequences, 30% to 40% of them singletons. Axillary draining lymph nodes of breast cancer patients supplied the node samples. The chain has TRBV20-1 and TRBJ2-7; either TRBD1 or TRBD2 may supply D (7 bases each). Sample: axillary lymph node tissue. The receptor comes from a female donor with breast cancer. Some clones in this sample may be carry-over from other donors' samples. For the CDR3, the DNA is TGCAGTGCTGGGGGAGGGTCGGGACAGTTCTACGAGCAGTACTTC. Translation: CSAGGGSGQFYEQYF.